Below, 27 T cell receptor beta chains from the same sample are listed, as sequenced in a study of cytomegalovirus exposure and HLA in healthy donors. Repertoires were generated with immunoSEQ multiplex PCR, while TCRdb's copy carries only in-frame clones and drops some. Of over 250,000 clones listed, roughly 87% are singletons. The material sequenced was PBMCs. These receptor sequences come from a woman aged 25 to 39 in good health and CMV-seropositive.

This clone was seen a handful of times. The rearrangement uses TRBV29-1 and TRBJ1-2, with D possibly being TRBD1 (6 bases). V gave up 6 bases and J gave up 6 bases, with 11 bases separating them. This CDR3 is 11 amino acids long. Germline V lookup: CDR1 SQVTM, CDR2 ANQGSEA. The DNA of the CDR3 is TGCAGCGTGGGGGCAGTAGATGGCTACACCTTC. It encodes CSVGAVDGYTF.

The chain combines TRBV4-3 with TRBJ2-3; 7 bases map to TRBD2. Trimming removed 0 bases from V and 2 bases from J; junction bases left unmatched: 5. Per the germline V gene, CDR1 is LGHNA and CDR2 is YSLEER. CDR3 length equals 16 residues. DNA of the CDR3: TGCGCCAGCAGCCAAGATGCTAGCGGTCTCACAGATACGCAGTATTTT. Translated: CASSQDASGLTDTQYF.

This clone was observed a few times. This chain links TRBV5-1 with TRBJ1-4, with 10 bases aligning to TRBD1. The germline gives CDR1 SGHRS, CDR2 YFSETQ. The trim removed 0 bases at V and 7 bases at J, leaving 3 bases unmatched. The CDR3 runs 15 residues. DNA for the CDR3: TGCGCCAGCAGCTTGGAGGGACAGGGGCTTGAAAAACTGTTTTTT. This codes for CASSLEGQGLEKLFF.

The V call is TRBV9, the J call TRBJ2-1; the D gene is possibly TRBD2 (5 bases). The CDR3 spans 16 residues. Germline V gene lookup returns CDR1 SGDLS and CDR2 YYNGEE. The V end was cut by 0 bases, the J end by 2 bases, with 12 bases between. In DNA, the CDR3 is TGTGCCAGCAGCGTAGCCAGCGGAATAGCCTACAATGAGCAGTTCTTC. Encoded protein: CASSVASGIAYNEQFF.

The CDR3 nucleotides read TGTGCCACCAGGACGGGGATAATGAATGAAAAACTGTTTTTT. It is translated as CATRTGIMNEKLFF. This chain connects TRBV15 to TRBJ1-4; D gene unclear. In germline, CDR1 is LNHNV, CDR2 YYDKDF (reference sequence). The CDR3 covers 14 residues. Trimming stripped 6 bases from V and 5 bases from J, with 13 bases between.

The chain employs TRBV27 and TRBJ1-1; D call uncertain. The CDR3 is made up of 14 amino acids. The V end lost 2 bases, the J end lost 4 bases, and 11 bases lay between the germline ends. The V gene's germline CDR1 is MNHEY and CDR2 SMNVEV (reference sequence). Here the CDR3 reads CASSLPGRVTEAFF. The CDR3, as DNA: TGTGCCAGCAGTTTACCCGGACGGGTCACTGAAGCTTTCTTT.

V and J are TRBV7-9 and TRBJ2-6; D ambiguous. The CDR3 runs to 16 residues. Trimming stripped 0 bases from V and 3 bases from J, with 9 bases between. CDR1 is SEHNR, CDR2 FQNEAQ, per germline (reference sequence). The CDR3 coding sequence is TGTGCCAGCAGCTTAGCGTCACAACTTGGGGCCAACGTCCTGACTTTC. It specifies CASSLASQLGANVLTF.

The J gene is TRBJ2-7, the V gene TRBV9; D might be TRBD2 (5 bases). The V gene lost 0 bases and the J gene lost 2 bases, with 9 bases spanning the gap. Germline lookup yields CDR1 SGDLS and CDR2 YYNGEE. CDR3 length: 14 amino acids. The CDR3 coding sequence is TGTGCCAGCAGCGTAGGAGGGTTACCCTACGAGCAGTACTTC. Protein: CASSVGGLPYEQYF.

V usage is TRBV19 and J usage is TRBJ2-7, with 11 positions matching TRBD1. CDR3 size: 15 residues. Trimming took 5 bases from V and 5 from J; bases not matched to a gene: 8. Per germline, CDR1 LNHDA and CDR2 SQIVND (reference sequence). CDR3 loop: CASSPRDRGSNEQYF. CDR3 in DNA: TGTGCCAGTAGTCCCCGGGACAGGGGGTCTAACGAGCAGTACTTC.

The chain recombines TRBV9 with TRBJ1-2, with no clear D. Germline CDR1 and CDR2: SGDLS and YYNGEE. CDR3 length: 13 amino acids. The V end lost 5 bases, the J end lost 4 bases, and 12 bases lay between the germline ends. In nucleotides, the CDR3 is TGTGCCAGCAGGGCCGGGCTTGCCTATGGCTACACCTTC. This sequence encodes CASRAGLAYGYTF.

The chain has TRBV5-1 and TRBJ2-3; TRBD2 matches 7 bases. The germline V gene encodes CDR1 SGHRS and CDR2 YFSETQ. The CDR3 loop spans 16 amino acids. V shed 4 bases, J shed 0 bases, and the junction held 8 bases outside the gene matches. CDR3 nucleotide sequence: TGCGCCAGCAGCATCAGGACTAGTTCGAGCACAGATACGCAGTATTTT. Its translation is CASSIRTSSSTDTQYF.

As DNA, the CDR3 is TGTGCCAGCAGTTTCGCTAGGGCTAACTATGGCTACACCTTC. Amino acids: CASSFARANYGYTF. The chain employs TRBV28 and TRBJ1-2; no definite D call. Germline V CDR1 and CDR2: MDHEN, SYDVKM. This CDR3 has 14 residues. V was pared by 3 bases and J by 0 bases, with 8 bases between.

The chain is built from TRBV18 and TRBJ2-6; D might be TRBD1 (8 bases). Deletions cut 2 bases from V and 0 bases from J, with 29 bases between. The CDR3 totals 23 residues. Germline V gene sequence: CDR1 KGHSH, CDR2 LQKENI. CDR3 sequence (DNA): TGTGCCAGCTCACCATTGCAGGGGGCGGATAGACTAGCCGTACCCTCTGGGGCCAACGTCCTGACTTTC. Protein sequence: CASSPLQGADRLAVPSGANVLTF.

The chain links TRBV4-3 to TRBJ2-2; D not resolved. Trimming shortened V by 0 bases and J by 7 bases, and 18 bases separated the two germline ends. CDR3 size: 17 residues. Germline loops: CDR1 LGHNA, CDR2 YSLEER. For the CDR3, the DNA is TGCGCCAGCAGCCAAGATAGTTTTTCGGCTCTTGGCGGGGAGCTGTTTTTT. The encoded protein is CASSQDSFSALGGELFF.

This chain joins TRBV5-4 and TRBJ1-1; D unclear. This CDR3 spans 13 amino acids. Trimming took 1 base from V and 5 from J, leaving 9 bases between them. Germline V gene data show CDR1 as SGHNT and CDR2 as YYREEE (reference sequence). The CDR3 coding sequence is TGTGCCAGCAGCTTGTTTGGTGGAACTGAAGCTTTCTTT. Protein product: CASSLFGGTEAFF.

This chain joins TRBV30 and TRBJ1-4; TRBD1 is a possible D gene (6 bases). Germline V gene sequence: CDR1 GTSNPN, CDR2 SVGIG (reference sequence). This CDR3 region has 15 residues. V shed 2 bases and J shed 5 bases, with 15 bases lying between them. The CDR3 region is CAWSPPRGGNEKLFF. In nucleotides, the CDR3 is TGTGCCTGGAGTCCCCCCCGAGGGGGGAATGAAAAACTGTTTTTT.

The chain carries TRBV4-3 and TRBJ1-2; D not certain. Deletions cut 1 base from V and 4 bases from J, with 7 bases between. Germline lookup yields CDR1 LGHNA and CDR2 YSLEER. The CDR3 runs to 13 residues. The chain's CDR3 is CASSQGGSYGYTF. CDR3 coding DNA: TGCGCCAGCAGCCAAGGGGGTAGCTATGGCTACACCTTC.

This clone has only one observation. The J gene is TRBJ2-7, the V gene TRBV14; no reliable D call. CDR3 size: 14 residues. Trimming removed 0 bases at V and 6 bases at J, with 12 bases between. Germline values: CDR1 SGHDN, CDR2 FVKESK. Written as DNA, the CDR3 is TGTGCCAGCAGCCAAGATCTCCAGTCGGGCGAGCAGTACTTC. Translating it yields CASSQDLQSGEQYF.

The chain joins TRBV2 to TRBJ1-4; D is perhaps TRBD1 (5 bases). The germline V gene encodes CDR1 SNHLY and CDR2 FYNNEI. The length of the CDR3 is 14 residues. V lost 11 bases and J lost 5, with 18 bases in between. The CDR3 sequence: CAGSRGVSNEKLFF. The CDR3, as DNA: TGTGCCGGGTCCCGGGGGGTTTCGAATGAAAAACTGTTTTTT.

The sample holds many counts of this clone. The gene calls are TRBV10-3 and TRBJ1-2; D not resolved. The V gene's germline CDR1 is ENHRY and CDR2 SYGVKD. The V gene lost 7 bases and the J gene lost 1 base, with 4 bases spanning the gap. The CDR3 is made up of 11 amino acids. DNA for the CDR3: TGTGCCATCAAGGATAACTATGGCTACACCTTC. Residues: CAIKDNYGYTF.

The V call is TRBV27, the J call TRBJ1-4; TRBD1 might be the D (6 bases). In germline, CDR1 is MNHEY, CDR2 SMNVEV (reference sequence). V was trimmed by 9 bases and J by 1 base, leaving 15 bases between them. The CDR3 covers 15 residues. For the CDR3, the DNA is TGTGCCAGTTCACAGGGTAGTCGAACTAATGAAAAACTGTTTTTT. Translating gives CASSQGSRTNEKLFF.

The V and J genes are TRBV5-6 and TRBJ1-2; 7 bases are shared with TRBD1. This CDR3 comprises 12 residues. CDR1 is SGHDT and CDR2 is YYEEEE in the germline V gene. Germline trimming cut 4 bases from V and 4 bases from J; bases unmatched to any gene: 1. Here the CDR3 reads CASSQGGYGYTF. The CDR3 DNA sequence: TGTGCCAGCAGCCAGGGGGGCTATGGCTACACCTTC.

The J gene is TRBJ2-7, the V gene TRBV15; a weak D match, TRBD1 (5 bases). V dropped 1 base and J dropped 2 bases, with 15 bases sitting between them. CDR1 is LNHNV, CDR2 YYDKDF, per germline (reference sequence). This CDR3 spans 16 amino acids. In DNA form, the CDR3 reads TGTGCCACCAGCAGAGGGGGCAGGGTAGGCCCCTACGAGCAGTACTTC. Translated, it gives CATSRGGRVGPYEQYF.

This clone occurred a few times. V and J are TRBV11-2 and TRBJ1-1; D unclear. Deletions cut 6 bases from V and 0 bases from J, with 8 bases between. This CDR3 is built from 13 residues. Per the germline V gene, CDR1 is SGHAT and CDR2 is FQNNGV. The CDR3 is CASSLTLNTEAFF. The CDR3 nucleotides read TGTGCCAGCAGTCTAACACTGAACACTGAAGCTTTCTTT.

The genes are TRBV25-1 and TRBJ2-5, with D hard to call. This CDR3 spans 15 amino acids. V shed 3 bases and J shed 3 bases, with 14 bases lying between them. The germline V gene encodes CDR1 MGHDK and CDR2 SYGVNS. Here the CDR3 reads CASSEPPGTEETQYF. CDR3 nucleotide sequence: TGTGCCAGCAGTGAGCCCCCGGGCACAGAAGAGACCCAGTACTTC.

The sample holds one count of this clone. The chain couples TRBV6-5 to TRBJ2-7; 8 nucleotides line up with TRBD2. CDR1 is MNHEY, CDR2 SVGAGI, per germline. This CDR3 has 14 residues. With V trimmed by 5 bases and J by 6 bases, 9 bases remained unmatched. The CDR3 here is CASSRSGGSGEQYF. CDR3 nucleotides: TGTGCCAGCAGTCGCAGCGGGGGCTCCGGCGAGCAGTACTTC.

CDR3 sequence: CASSDGSQIPYEQYF. The DNA for the CDR3 is TGTGCCAGCAGTGATGGTAGTCAGATCCCCTACGAGCAGTACTTC. The V and J genes are TRBV2 and TRBJ2-7; no definite D call. The CDR3 has 15 amino acids. V shed 3 bases and J shed 2 bases, with 14 bases lying between them. CDR1 SNHLY and CDR2 FYNNEI come from the germline V gene. Combining the CDR3 with reference TRBV2 and TRBJ2-7 gives the whole variable domain EPEVTQTPSHQVTQMGQEVILRCVPISNHLYFYWYRQILGQKVEFLVSFYNNEISEKSEIFDDQFSVERPDGSNFTLKIRSTKLEDSAMYFCASSDGSQIPYEQYFGPGTRLTVT.